The 11 T cell receptor beta chains below come from one sample, sequenced in a study of T cell responses to AZD1222 COVID-19 vaccine. This table comes from immunoSEQ multiplex PCR, and its TCRdb copy is limited to in-frame clones, with some not included. The data contain 150,000 or so clones, roughly 88% of them singletons. Specimen: peripheral blood, collected on day 0 of AZD1222 vaccination. The receptors shown here come from an adult in good health.

The gene calls are TRBV4-2 and TRBJ2-1; maybe TRBD2 (5 bases). Germline-derived CDR1 and CDR2 are LGHNA and YNFKEQ. This CDR3 spans 13 amino acids. The V and J ends lost 4 bases and 5 bases respectively, with 9 bases between them. CDR3 coding DNA: TGTGCCAGCAGCCGGGAGAAGAACAATGAGCAGTTCTTC. Translating gives CASSREKNNEQFF.

The chain employs TRBV4-2 and TRBJ2-1, with a tentative D call TRBD2 (5 bases). CDR3 length: 14 residues. Per germline, CDR1 LGHNA and CDR2 YNFKEQ. Trimming left V 0 bases short and J 10 bases short, with 13 bases between. CDR3 loop: CASSQESRGDEQFF. CDR3 sequence (DNA): TGTGCCAGCAGCCAAGAGTCCCGGGGAGACGAGCAGTTCTTC.

V gene TRBV7-2 combines with J gene TRBJ1-2; tentatively, D is TRBD1 (6 bases). Germline V lookup: CDR1 SGHTA, CDR2 FQGNSA. Trimming cost V 5 bases and J 4 bases, with 20 bases left between them. The CDR3 has 16 residues. In DNA, the CDR3 is TGTGCCAGCAGCCCAGAGGCAGGGGTGGCCCTCTATGGCTACACCTTC. It translates to CASSPEAGVALYGYTF.

The rearrangement links TRBV2 to TRBJ2-7; 7 nucleotides match TRBD2. The germline CDR1 and CDR2 sequences are SNHLY and FYNNEI. The CDR3 spans 14 residues. V gave up 7 bases and J gave up 6 bases; unmatched junction bases: 12. The chain's CDR3 is CASKPRAGSGEQYF. The CDR3 DNA sequence: TGTGCCAGCAAGCCACGAGCGGGATCCGGCGAGCAGTACTTC.

The chain employs TRBV7-9 and TRBJ2-1; the D gene could be TRBD1 or TRBD2 (6 bases each). Looked up from germline, CDR1 is SEHNR and CDR2 is FQNEAQ (reference sequence). The CDR3 length is 15 residues. Trimming stripped 5 bases from V and 7 bases from J, with 18 bases between. The CDR3 loop is CASSPPLSGANEQFF. The CDR3 DNA reads TGTGCCAGCAGCCCACCCCTCTCGGGGGCAAATGAGCAGTTCTTC.

The chain is built from TRBV24-1 and TRBJ2-1; 8 bases line up with TRBD2. V lost 2 bases and J lost 3; bases outside the gene matches: 8. The CDR3 extends over 17 amino acids. Germline CDR1 reads KGHDR; CDR2 reads SFDVKD. The CDR3 spells CATSDSSGSSLYNEQFF. DNA of the CDR3: TGTGCCACCAGTGATTCGAGCGGGAGTTCGCTCTACAATGAGCAGTTCTTC.

The CDR3 DNA is TGTGCCAGCAGTGAAGGGAGAGGTTATAATTCACCCCTCCACTTT. Protein product: CASSEGRGYNSPLHF. The genes are TRBV2 and TRBJ1-6; D ambiguous. The CDR3 spans 15 residues. In germline, CDR1 is SNHLY, CDR2 FYNNEI. V dropped 1 base and J dropped 4 bases, with 8 bases sitting between them. Full variable domain (missing parts from reference TRBV2 and TRBJ1-6): EPEVTQTPSHQVTQMGQEVILRCVPISNHLYFYWYRQILGQKVEFLVSFYNNEISEKSEIFDDQFSVERPDGSNFTLKIRSTKLEDSAMYFCASSEGRGYNSPLHFGNGTRLTVT.

The chain uses TRBV19 and TRBJ1-6; weak D call: TRBD1 (5 bases). The CDR3 contains 17 residues. CDR1 is LNHDA, CDR2 SQIVND, per germline (reference sequence). The V and J ends lost 4 bases and 5 bases respectively, with 18 bases between them. The CDR3 loop is CASSTLRDGQDNSPLHF. The CDR3 bases are TGTGCCAGTAGTACCCTCCGGGACGGGCAAGATAATTCACCCCTCCACTTT. The full variable domain, completed using reference TRBV19 and TRBJ1-6, is DGGITQSPKYLFRKEGQNVTLSCEQNLNHDAMYWYRQDPGQGLRLIYYSQIVNDFQKGDIAEGYSVSREKKESFPLTVTSAQKNPTAFYLCASSTLRDGQDNSPLHFGNGTRLTVT.

This chain links TRBV7-2 with TRBJ1-5; D is undetermined. The CDR3 has 14 residues. V gave up 2 bases and J gave up 4 bases, with 9 bases separating them. Looked up from germline, CDR1 is SGHTA and CDR2 is FQGNSA. For the CDR3, the DNA is TGTGCCAGCAGCTTATACGGATGGAATCAGCCCCAGCATTTT. The encoded protein is CASSLYGWNQPQHF.

This sequence joins TRBV10-3 and TRBJ2-5; the D is unclear. Trimming took 4 bases from V and 1 from J, leaving 10 bases between them. The CDR3 totals 14 residues. CDR1 is ENHRY and CDR2 is SYGVKD in the germline V gene. CDR3 coding DNA: TGTGCCATCAGTGTCAACGGCGCCCAAGAGACCCAGTACTTC. Translation gives CAISVNGAQETQYF.

This clone has only a few counts. The V call is TRBV7-9, the J call TRBJ1-3; D uncertain. The V gene lost 5 bases and the J gene lost 4 bases, with 18 bases spanning the gap. The CDR3 loop spans 16 amino acids. The germline CDR1 and CDR2 sequences are SEHNR and FQNEAQ (reference sequence). The CDR3: CASSPWVGPPGNTIYF. The CDR3 DNA reads as TGTGCCAGCAGCCCGTGGGTCGGTCCCCCGGGAAACACCATATATTTT.